Listed below are T cell receptor beta chains from one sample, sequenced in a study of PD-1 blockade in classical Hodgkin lymphoma. TCRdb keeps only in-frame clones here, not all; method: immunoSEQ multiplex PCR. Of around 25,000 clones in the sample, approximately 80% were seen once. Sequencing used peripheral blood mononuclear cells (PBMCs), obtained at baseline. The receptors originated from a human donor with classical Hodgkin lymphoma. Each CDR3 is given with its conserved first and last residue. A D gene is named only where the DNA matches it firmly. Clone size is given for some rows only: seen once, a few or many times, or a class if the clone is expanded.

>.|.|TRBV19|TRBJ2-7
CASSILGPPYSYEQYF
TGTGCCAGTAGTATTTTGGGGCCCCCGTATTCCTACGAGCAGTACTTC
>.|.|TRBV5-1|TRBJ1-4
CASSYYAPNEKLFF
TGCGCCAGCAGTTATTACGCACCTAATGAAAAACTGTTTTTT
>.|.|TRBV7-9|TRBJ1-2
CASSIPGDYGYTF
TGTGCCAGCAGCATACCAGGGGACTATGGCTACACCTTC
>TRBD1|.|TRBV14|TRBJ1-4
CASSQDLARGNEKLFF
TGTGCCAGCAGCCAAGATTTGGCCAGGGGGAATGAAAAACTGTTTTTT
>TRBD1|few|TRBV25-1|TRBJ2-5
CASSAGQLRETQYF
TGTGCCAGCAGTGCGGGACAGCTAAGAGAAACCCAGTACTTC
>.|once|TRBV10-3|TRBJ2-3
CAIQKQSHSTDTQYF
TGTGCCATCCAGAAACAGAGTCATAGCACAGATACGCAGTATTTT
>TRBD1|.|TRBV7-9|TRBJ2-5
CASSWTGGGQETQYF
TGTGCCAGCAGCTGGACAGGGGGCGGACAAGAGACCCAGTACTTC
>.|once|TRBV21-1|TRBJ1-6
CASSKTGLSYNSPLHF
TGTGCCAGCAGCAAAACAGGGTTATCCTATAATTCACCCCTCCACTTT
>.|.|TRBV5-1|TRBJ1-3
CASSLNQVDSGNTIYF
TGCGCCAGCAGCTTAAATCAGGTAGACTCTGGAAACACCATATATTTT
>.|.|TRBV10-2|TRBJ1-2
CASSEQGLGGYTF
TGCGCCAGCAGTGAACAGGGTCTGGGTGGCTACACCTTC
>.|.|TRBV4-2|TRBJ1-1
CASSHKGTEAFF
TGTGCCAGCAGCCATAAGGGCACTGAAGCTTTCTTT
>.|.|TRBV4-3|TRBJ2-5
CASSQGQDHQETQYF
TGCGCCAGCAGCCAAGGACAGGATCACCAAGAGACCCAGTACTTC
>.|.|TRBV7-6|TRBJ2-7
CASSLGGPSYEQYF
TGTGCCAGCAGCTTAGGTGGACCCTCCTACGAGCAGTACTTC